The present TCR beta chain was sequenced within a study of T-cell memory formation after mild COVID-19. Study-wide points: Second-wave clones peaking on day 37 lacked confirmed SARS-CoV-2 specificity. Day 15 to 85 contracting clones showed balanced CD4/CD8; day 15 to 37 expanders favored CD4+. Shrinking CD4+ clones resided mostly in CM and EM, and CD8+ ones in EMRA.

This clonotype was observed a handful of times. The antigen remains undetermined. TCR alpha and TCR beta cDNA libraries with sample barcodes and UMIs came from 5'RACE using constant-segment primers. MiXCR was run by TCRdb on the 5' RACE reads, yielding one entry per CDR3 protein. The sample records approximately 250,000 distinct CDR3 sequences, around 15% being singletons. Sequencing used PBMCs or a T cell subset sorted from them (not recorded which). This sequence was found in a young man who had mild COVID-19 (a few samples of this study predate the infection). Cell type and time point are not known.

For the CDR3, the DNA is TGTGCCAGCAGCCGAGACGCGAACACTGAAGCTTTCTTT. Encoded protein: CASSRDANTEAFF. The rearrangement links TRBV7-2 to TRBJ1-1; no definite D call. The length of the CDR3 is 13 residues. The germline V and J ends were trimmed by 5 bases and 1 base, with 8 bases remaining between them. Germline V gives CDR1 SGHTA, CDR2 FQGNSA.